The next 6 T cell receptor beta chains were all read from a single sample in a study of shared clonotypes between healthy human individuals. Repertoires were generated with immunoSEQ multiplex PCR, while TCRdb's copy carries only in-frame clones and drops some. This sample carries 2 million to 2.5 million clones, over 85% of them seen once, and the ten largest clones take roughly 0.13%. The sample consisted of naive CD4+ T cells sorted from blood. Indicated subset: CD45RA+ positively selected. Receptors originate from a man between 18 and 35 years old in good health.

The V and J genes are TRBV6-1 and TRBJ2-5, with D unresolved. Per germline, CDR1 MNHNS and CDR2 SASEGT. The CDR3 totals 13 residues. V was trimmed by 9 bases and J by 5 bases, leaving 16 bases between them. The CDR3 is CASIRTLGETQYF. CDR3 DNA: TGTGCCAGTATTAGGACCCTCGGGGAGACCCAGTACTTC.

This clone is a singleton in its sample. V and J are TRBV6-5 and TRBJ1-2; D is uncertain. The CDR3 runs to 14 residues. V lost 6 bases, J lost 0 bases, and 11 bases lay in between. Germline values: CDR1 MNHEY, CDR2 SVGAGI. This chain's CDR3 is CASSRQLSNYGYTF. CDR3 DNA sequence: TGTGCCAGCAGCAGACAACTCTCTAACTATGGCTACACCTTC.

In this sample, this clone turned up once. The V gene is TRBV25-1, the J gene TRBJ1-1; D gene ambiguous. Trimming removed 0 bases from V and 6 bases from J, with 8 bases in between. The germline V gene has CDR1 MGHDK and CDR2 SYGVNS. This CDR3 is 13 amino acids long. The CDR3 DNA reads as TGTGCCAGCAGTGAATATATGTCCGCTGAAGCTTTCTTT. Translating it yields CASSEYMSAEAFF. The complete variable domain, with remaining parts taken from reference TRBV25-1 and TRBJ1-1, reads EADIYQTPRYLVIGTGKKITLECSQTMGHDKMYWYQQDPGMELHLIHYSYGVNSTEKGDLSSESTVSRIRTEHFPLTLESARPSHTSQYLCASSEYMSAEAFFGQGTRLTVV.

The V gene is TRBV5-4, the J gene TRBJ1-2, with TRBD1 as a possible D gene (6 bases). The CDR3 covers 14 residues. Looked up from germline, CDR1 is SGHNT and CDR2 is YYREEE (reference sequence). The germline V and J ends were trimmed by 4 bases and 5 bases, with 15 bases remaining between them. CDR3 DNA sequence: TGTGCCAGCAGCACTAAGACAGGAGGATATGGCTACACCTTC. This sequence encodes CASSTKTGGYGYTF.

The chain uses TRBV6-5 and TRBJ1-2; a possible D gene is TRBD1 (6 bases). The CDR3 is made up of 14 amino acids. The ends were cut back, 5 bases at V and 7 bases at J, with 17 bases in the middle. Germline V gene lookup returns CDR1 MNHEY and CDR2 SVGAGI. The chain's CDR3 is CASSNFGGSFGYTF. CDR3 DNA: TGTGCCAGCAGTAACTTTGGGGGCAGCTTTGGCTACACCTTC.

This chain connects TRBV11-2 to TRBJ2-7; D gene unclear. Germline V CDR1 and CDR2: SGHAT, FQNNGV. The CDR3 sequence is 17 residues long. Trimming pared 0 bases from V and 3 bases from J, leaving 18 bases between. CDR3 sequence reads: CASSLDPPGSTGYEQYF. DNA of the CDR3: TGTGCCAGCAGCTTAGATCCGCCTGGCAGCACGGGCTACGAGCAGTACTTC.